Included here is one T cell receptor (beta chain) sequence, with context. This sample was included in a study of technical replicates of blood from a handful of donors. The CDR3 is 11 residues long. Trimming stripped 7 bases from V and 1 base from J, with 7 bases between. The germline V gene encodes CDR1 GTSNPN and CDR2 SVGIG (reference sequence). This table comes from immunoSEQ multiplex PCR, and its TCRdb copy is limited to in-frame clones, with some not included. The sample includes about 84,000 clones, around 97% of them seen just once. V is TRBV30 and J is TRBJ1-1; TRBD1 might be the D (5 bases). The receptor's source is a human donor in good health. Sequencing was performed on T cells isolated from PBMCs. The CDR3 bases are TGTGCCTCAGGGTGGAACACTGAAGCTTTCTTT. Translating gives CASGWNTEAFF.